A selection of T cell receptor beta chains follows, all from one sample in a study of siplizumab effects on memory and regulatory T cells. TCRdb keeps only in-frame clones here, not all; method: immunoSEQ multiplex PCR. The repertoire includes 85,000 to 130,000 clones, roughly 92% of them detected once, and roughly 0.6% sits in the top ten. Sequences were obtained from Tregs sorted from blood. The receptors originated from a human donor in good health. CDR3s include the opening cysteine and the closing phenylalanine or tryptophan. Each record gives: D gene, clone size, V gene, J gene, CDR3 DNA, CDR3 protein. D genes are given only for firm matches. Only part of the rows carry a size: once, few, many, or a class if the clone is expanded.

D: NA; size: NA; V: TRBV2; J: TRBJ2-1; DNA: TGTGCCAGCGGAGAGGGGCTACCATCCCGGATTGAGCAGTTCTTC; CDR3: CASGEGLPSRIEQFF
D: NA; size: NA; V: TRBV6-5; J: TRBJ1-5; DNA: TGTGCCAGCAGTTCCGGGAATCAGCCCCAGCATTTT; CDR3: CASSSGNQPQHF
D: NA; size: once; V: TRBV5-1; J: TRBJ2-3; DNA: TGCGCCAGCAGTTCGGTAGGGGGGGATACGCAGTATTTT; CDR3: CASSSVGGDTQYF
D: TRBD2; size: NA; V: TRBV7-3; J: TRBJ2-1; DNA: TGTGCCAGCAGCTTAGGCGCTAGCGGGTACAATGAGCAGTTCTTC; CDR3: CASSLGASGYNEQFF
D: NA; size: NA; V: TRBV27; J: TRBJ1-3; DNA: TGTGCCAGCAGTTTATCGGGGGTGGGACTTAGTAACACCATATATTTT; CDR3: CASSLSGVGLSNTIYF
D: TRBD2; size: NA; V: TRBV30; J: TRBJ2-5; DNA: TGTGCCTCCCCATTGATGGCGGGAGGTTTGGAGACCCAGTACTTC; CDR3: CASPLMAGGLETQYF
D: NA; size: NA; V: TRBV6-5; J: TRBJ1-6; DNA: TGTGCCAGCCGAACCCCGGGGCAGCCTCATTCACCCCTCCACTTT; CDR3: CASRTPGQPHSPLHF
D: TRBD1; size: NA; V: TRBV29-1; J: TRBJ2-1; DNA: TGCAGCGTTTTGAGGACAGGGACCTACAATGAGCAGTTCTTC; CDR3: CSVLRTGTYNEQFF
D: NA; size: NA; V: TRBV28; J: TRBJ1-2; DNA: TGTGCCAGCAGTTCACAAGTGCCCCGGCAGAACTATGGCTACACCTTC; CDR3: CASSSQVPRQNYGYTF
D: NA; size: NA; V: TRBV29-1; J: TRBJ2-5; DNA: TGCAGCGTTACTTGGGGACTGTACCAAGAGACCCAGTACTTC; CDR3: CSVTWGLYQETQYF
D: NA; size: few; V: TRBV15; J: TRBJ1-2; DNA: TGTGCCACCAGCCAGGCAGGGCCGCCCTATGGCTACACCTTC; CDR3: CATSQAGPPYGYTF
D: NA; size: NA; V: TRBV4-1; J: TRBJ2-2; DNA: TGCGCCAGCAGCCAAAACAGGGCTTGGGGCGGGGAGCTGTTTTTT; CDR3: CASSQNRAWGGELFF
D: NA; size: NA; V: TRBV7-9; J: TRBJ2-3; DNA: TGTGCCAGCAGCTTGATTACAGGGCCTAACACAGATACGCAGTATTTT; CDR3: CASSLITGPNTDTQYF
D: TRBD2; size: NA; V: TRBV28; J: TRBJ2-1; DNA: TGTGCCAGCAGTTTCCTTAGCGGGAGACTGTTCTTC; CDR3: CASSFLSGRLFF
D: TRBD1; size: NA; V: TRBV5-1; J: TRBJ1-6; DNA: TGCGCCAGCAGCTCACGACAGGGGCAAAATTCACCCCTCCACTTT; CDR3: CASSSRQGQNSPLHF
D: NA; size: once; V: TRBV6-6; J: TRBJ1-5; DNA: TGTGCCAGCAATTCGGGGAATCAGCCCCAGCATTTT; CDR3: CASNSGNQPQHF
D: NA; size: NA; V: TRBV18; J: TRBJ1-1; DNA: TGTGCCAGCTCACCCGAACGACCGAACACTGAAGCTTTCTTT; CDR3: CASSPERPNTEAFF
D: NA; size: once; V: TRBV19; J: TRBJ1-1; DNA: TGTGCCAGTAGTATAAGGGCAGGGAACACTGAAGCTTTCTTT; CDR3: CASSIRAGNTEAFF
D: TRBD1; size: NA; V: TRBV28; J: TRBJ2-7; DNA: TGTGCCAGCAGTAAGTGGGGACAGGATGCGAGGGAGCAGTACTTC; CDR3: CASSKWGQDAREQYF
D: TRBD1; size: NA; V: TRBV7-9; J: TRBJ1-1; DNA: TGTGCCAGCAGCCGACAGGGGAACACTGAAGCTTTCTTT; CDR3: CASSRQGNTEAFF
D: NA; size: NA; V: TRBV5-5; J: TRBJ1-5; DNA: TGTGCCAGCAGCATGCTTAGGGGTCTAACCAATCAGCCCCAGCATTTT; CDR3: CASSMLRGLTNQPQHF
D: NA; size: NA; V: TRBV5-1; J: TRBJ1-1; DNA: TGCGCCAGCAGCCCGGACGGGTTGAACACTGAAGCTTTCTTT; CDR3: CASSPDGLNTEAFF
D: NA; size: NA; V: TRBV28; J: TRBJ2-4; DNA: TGTGCCAGCAGTCTTACCCTAACCAAAAACATTCAGTACTTC; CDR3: CASSLTLTKNIQYF
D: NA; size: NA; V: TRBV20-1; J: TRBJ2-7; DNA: TGCAGTGCTAGCCTCCCCTACGAGCAGTACTTC; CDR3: CSASLPYEQYF
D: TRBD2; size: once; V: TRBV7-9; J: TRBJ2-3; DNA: TGTGCCAGCGGAGCGGGGGCATACACAGATACGCAGTATTTT; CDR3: CASGAGAYTDTQYF
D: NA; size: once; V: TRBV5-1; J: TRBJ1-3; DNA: TGCGCCAGCAGCTTACTTTCGGGGTTCTCTGGAAACACCATATATTTT; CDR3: CASSLLSGFSGNTIYF
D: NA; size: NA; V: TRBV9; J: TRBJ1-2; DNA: TGTGCCAGCAGCGCCCGAGTAGGGATCAACACAGGGGGCTACACCTTC; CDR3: CASSARVGINTGGYTF
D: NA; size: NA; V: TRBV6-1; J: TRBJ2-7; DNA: TGTGCCAGCGTCTGGTCCCACGAGCAGTACTTC; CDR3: CASVWSHEQYF
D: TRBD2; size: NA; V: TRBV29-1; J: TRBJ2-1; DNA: TGCAGCGTTTTCTATCTAGCGGGAGGACAGGAGCAGTTCTTC; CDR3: CSVFYLAGGQEQFF
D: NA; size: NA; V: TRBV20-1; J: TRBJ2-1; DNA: TGCAGTGCTAGAGGATCGGGTGAGCAGTTCTTC; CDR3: CSARGSGEQFF
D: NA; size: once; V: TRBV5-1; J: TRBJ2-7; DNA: TGCGCCAGCAGCTTGGAAGGAACACTCTCCTACGAGCAGTACTTC; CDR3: CASSLEGTLSYEQYF
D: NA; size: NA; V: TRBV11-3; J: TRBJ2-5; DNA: TGTGCCAGCAGCTTGGGGGTTTGGGAGACCCAGTACTTC; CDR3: CASSLGVWETQYF
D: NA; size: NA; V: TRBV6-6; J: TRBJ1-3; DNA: TGTGCCAGCAGTTACGGGGGGGCTGGAAACACCATATATTTT; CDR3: CASSYGGAGNTIYF
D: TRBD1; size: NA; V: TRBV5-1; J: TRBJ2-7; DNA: TGCGCCAGCAGCCAAACAGGGACAGCCTACGAGCAGTACTTC; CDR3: CASSQTGTAYEQYF
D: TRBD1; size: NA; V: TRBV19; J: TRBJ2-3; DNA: TGTGCCAGTACAGTTGGGACAGGGTATCCAGATACGCAGTATTTT; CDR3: CASTVGTGYPDTQYF
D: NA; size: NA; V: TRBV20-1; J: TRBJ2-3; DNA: TGCAGTGCTAGTCAGATCGGCACGCAGTATTTT; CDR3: CSASQIGTQYF
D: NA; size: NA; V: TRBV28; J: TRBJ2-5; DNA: TGTGCCAGCAGTACAGTTAGGGAGACCCAGTACTTC; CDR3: CASSTVRETQYF
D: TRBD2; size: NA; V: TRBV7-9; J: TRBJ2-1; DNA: TGTGCCAGCAGCCCTCTAGCGGGAGGGGGTAATGAGCAGTTCTTC; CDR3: CASSPLAGGGNEQFF
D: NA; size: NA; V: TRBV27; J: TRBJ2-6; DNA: TGTGCCAGTCGGTTTGCTGGGGCCAACGTCCTGACTTTC; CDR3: CASRFAGANVLTF
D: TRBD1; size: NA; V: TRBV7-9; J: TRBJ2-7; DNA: TGTGCCAGCAGCCGGGACAGAACCTACGAGCAGTACTTC; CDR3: CASSRDRTYEQYF
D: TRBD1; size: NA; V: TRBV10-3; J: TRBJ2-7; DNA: TGTGCCATCAGTGGGGGACAGGGGGCGTACGAGCAGTACTTC; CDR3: CAISGGQGAYEQYF
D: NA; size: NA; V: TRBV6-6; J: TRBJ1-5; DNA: TGTGCCAGCAGTTACAGGGGTGGTCAGCCCCAGCATTTT; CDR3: CASSYRGGQPQHF